Included here is one TCR beta chain sequence, with context. Germline and junction disagree at one end, which may indicate a read error. The CDR3 spans 15 residues. Germline V gene sequence: CDR1 ENHRY, CDR2 SYGVKD. Three nested ARM-PCR rounds with V-beta and C-beta primers built TCRB libraries. From the multiplex PCR reads, TCRdb called clonotypes with MiXCR, one entry per CDR3 protein. This repertoire shows 25,000 to 40,000 distinct CDR3 sequences, about 58% found once; its top ten account for around 34%. This specimen comes from a study of tumor-infiltrating lymphocytes in glioblastoma multiforme. Sequencing input: brain tumor tissue. The chain is built from TRBV10-3 and TRBJ1-1, with a possible D match to TRBD1 (5 bases). This TCR was sampled from a male donor with glioblastoma. CDR3 nucleotide sequence: TGTGCTATCAGTGAAGTGGAGGGCACGGACACTGAAGCTTCCTTT. Translated, it gives CAISEVEGTDTEASF.